Described below is a single T cell receptor beta chain sequence and its context. This clonotype was observed a handful of times. Its antigen is not yet known. Given a much more abundant clone one base away, this may be a read error. The data were taken from a study of Graves' ophthalmopathy and Graves' hyperthyroidism (dated by TCRdb to the late 2010s). About the investigation overall: Peripheral blood was collected at initial diagnosis, prior to any treatment. To explore V-J signatures that separate ophthalmopathy from hyperthyroidism, a discovery set of 95 to 100 patients was enrolled, consisting of about 45 with ophthalmopathy and around 57 with stable hyperthyroidism. In total, 135 blood samples were TCR-sequenced: some 40 ophthalmopathy, around 75 hyperthyroidism and some 17 hyperthyroidism-to-ophthalmopathy patients. The 100 discovery patients were randomly split 7:3 into training and test sets. In several hyperthyroidism patients, the T-cell repertoires found in thyroid tissue were compared with those found in blood. The study used TCR beta repertoire signatures to distinguish Graves' ophthalmopathy from Graves' hyperthyroidism and to predict progression to ophthalmopathy. Following sample collection, hyperthyroidism patients were given methimazole at a starting dose of 30 mg daily, and ophthalmopathy patients were given high-dose intravenous methylprednisolone. An independent validation cohort comprised about 20 hyperthyroidism patients and about 16 patients who later progressed from hyperthyroidism to ophthalmopathy. Study-level results and caveats: Most expanded thyroid clonotypes with frequency above 0.001 were also detected in blood, suggesting blood repertoires may reflect the thyroid immune response. In validation, the model predicted ophthalmopathy progression with about 71% sensitivity and roughly 72% specificity; 12 predicted patients were CT-confirmed with GO in a median of around 6 months. In cross-validation, the 13-signature model distinguished ophthalmopathy from stable hyperthyroidism with around 90% sensitivity and around 81% specificity, while in the test set the corresponding values were 80% and 75%. No statistical method was used to set the sample size in advance, and the investigators knew which group each participant was assigned to.

Hyperthyroidism was considered stable if no progression to ophthalmopathy occurred within 18 months of follow-up. Patients with hyperthyroidism were aged 18 to 65 years, had been newly diagnosed, and had a disease duration of less than 2 months. Anyone with other autoimmune diseases, uncontrolled infections, pregnancy or lactation was excluded from the study. Clinical symptoms, serum thyroxine, TRAb, thyroid ultrasound and orbital computed tomography were used for diagnosis. Ficoll-Paque density gradient centrifugation was used to isolate PBMCs from 8 to 10 ml of fresh peripheral blood. Total RNA was extracted using Trizol reagent, and RNA quality was checked on an Agilent 2100 Bioanalyzer. For repertoire sequencing, the TCR beta CDR3 regions were amplified from RNA transcripts. A first-round RT-PCR used HTBI primers with the Qiagen OneStep RT-PCR kit, followed by a second-round multiplex PCR, size selection and purification. Sequencing of the libraries was carried out on an Illumina HiSeq2000 in paired-end mode with 100 bp reads. The study's own analysis went as follows. SOAPnuke was used for read processing, and reads with adapters, uncalled bases, a mean Phred below 15, or no exact constant-primer or identifier match were discarded. COPE v1.2.5 was used to merge the high-quality paired reads. Unique nucleotide sequences were defined as clonotypes and aligned to IMGT TRB V, D and J references using MiTCR v1.1. Only V-J combinations with frequency above 0.0001 were analysed, covering about 99% of repertoires. For each V-J combination, a TCR clonal expansion and chaos score was defined as F50 clonal expansion divided by the chaos observed in the TCRdist matrix. Welch's t-statistics and random forest were used to narrow the features down to over ten V-J combinations, which were then fed into a naive Bayes classifier. The Morisita-Horn index was used to measure how similar the thyroid and blood repertoires were. Through fastp at Q25 and MiXCR, TCRdb rebuilt clones from the public reads, retaining in-frame beta chains. When rows share a CDR3 protein, they turn into one entry using the most common DNA and genes. TCRdb, rather than the study authors, made the V and J calls. The sample table contains hundreds of thousands of distinct CDR3 sequences; only one count was recorded for over 20% of them. The ten most abundant clones make up about 6.6% of the sample.

The CDR3 spans 14 residues, from the cysteine through the phenylalanine. Kept here is only the CDR3 DNA, which spans 42 bases and is read in frame from base 1. Based on the germline V gene, the CDR1 and CDR2 sequences are MNHNS and SASEGT. The chain is assembled from TRBV6-1 and TRBJ1-1, with a tentative D gene TRBD1 over 5 matching bases. The sample comprised peripheral blood. The receptor comes from a young woman with stable Graves' hyperthyroidism. Some clones in this sample may be carry-over from other donors' samples. Donor details come from another sample of the same person, matched by shared clones. The CDR3 loop reads CASSVTGSNTEACF. Read as DNA, the sequence is TGTGCCAGCAGCGTTACAGGTTCGAACACTGAAGCTTGCTTT.